The next 9 T cell receptor beta chains were all read from a single sample in a study of PD-1 blockade in classical Hodgkin lymphoma. Clones were sequenced by immunoSEQ multiplex PCR, and TCRdb holds only the in-frame ones, with some missing. This sample has around 13,000 clones, with around 83% found just once. Each and every patient relapsed after autologous stem cell transplantation, and patients got differing brentuximab vedotin exposure. Here the sequenced sample was peripheral blood mononuclear cells (PBMCs), taken at baseline. The receptors originated from a human donor with classical Hodgkin lymphoma.

This chain connects TRBV18 to TRBJ2-7; no firm D call. CDR3 length: 15 amino acids. In germline, CDR1 is KGHSH, CDR2 LQKENI. V dropped 0 bases and J dropped 2 bases, with 11 bases sitting between them. The CDR3: CASSPPVAGPYEQYF. CDR3 bases: TGTGCCAGCTCACCACCGGTAGCCGGACCCTACGAGCAGTACTTC.

The chain carries TRBV9 and TRBJ2-1, with D unresolved. This CDR3 has 14 residues. Germline CDR1 and CDR2: SGDLS and YYNGEE. Deletions cut 0 bases from V and 10 bases from J, with 14 bases between. Here the CDR3 reads CASSVVGQSSEQFF. The CDR3, as DNA: TGTGCCAGCAGCGTAGTTGGGCAGTCCAGCGAGCAGTTCTTC.

This clone was seen just once. This chain connects TRBV5-8 to TRBJ2-7, with 8 positions matching TRBD1. This CDR3 comprises 15 residues. V gave up 0 bases and J gave up 5 bases; unmatched junction bases: 7. Per germline, CDR1 SGHTS and CDR2 YDEGEE. The CDR3 region is CASSLAVRGRDEQYF. For the CDR3, the DNA is TGTGCCAGCAGCTTGGCGGTCAGGGGGCGCGACGAGCAGTACTTC.

This clone was seen only once. The chain uses TRBV7-9 and TRBJ1-2; D uncertain. The CDR3 consists of 13 residues. V lost 5 bases to trimming and J lost 3 bases, with 10 bases between them. Germline lookup yields CDR1 SEHNR and CDR2 FQNEAQ (reference sequence). CDR3 sequence (DNA): TGTGCCAGCAGCCCCTACCGAGACTATGGCTACACCTTC. This codes for CASSPYRDYGYTF.

This chain uses TRBV27 with TRBJ1-5; TRBD1 matches at 7 bases. This CDR3 region has 14 residues. CDR1 is MNHEY, CDR2 SMNVEV, per germline (reference sequence). The V gene end was trimmed by 3 bases and the J gene end by 4 bases; junction bases not matched to a gene: 3. The CDR3 coding sequence is TGTGCCAGCAGTTTTTCAGGGGGGAATCAGCCCCAGCATTTT. This encodes CASSFSGGNQPQHF.

The chain is built from TRBV7-3 and TRBJ1-3; no clear D. CDR3 length: 16 residues. With 5 bases removed from V and 0 bases from J, the gap between germline ends came to 14 bases. CDR1 is SGHTA, CDR2 FQGTGA, per germline. This chain's CDR3 is CASSRQNSHSGNTIYF. As DNA, the CDR3 is TGTGCCAGCAGCAGACAAAACTCCCACTCTGGAAACACCATATATTTT.

This rearrangement joins TRBV5-1 to TRBJ1-1; D not resolved. Per the germline V gene, CDR1 is SGHRS and CDR2 is YFSETQ. V shed 0 bases and J shed 0 bases, with 18 bases lying between them. CDR3 length equals 18 residues. CDR3 nucleotides: TGCGCCAGCAGCTTGGGCTCTATCTTGACGAGAATGAACACTGAAGCTTTCTTT. Protein: CASSLGSILTRMNTEAFF.

The chain has TRBV29-1 and TRBJ2-7, with TRBD1 identical over 10 bases. The CDR3 length is 13 residues. Germline CDR1 reads SQVTM; CDR2 reads ANQGSEA. After removal of 4 bases from V and 6 bases from J, the junction contained 6 bases not matched to a gene. CDR3 DNA sequence: TGCAGCGTTGTTAGACAGGGGGCAGGCGAGCAGTACTTC. Protein sequence: CSVVRQGAGEQYF.

V is TRBV6-5 and J is TRBJ2-1; D unclear. There are 12 residues in the CDR3. Germline V gene data show CDR1 as MNHEY and CDR2 as SVGAGI. Trimming left V 4 bases short and J 2 bases short, with 3 bases between. The CDR3 sequence: CASSSTYNEQFF. The CDR3 region has the DNA TGTGCCAGCAGTTCAACCTACAATGAGCAGTTCTTC.